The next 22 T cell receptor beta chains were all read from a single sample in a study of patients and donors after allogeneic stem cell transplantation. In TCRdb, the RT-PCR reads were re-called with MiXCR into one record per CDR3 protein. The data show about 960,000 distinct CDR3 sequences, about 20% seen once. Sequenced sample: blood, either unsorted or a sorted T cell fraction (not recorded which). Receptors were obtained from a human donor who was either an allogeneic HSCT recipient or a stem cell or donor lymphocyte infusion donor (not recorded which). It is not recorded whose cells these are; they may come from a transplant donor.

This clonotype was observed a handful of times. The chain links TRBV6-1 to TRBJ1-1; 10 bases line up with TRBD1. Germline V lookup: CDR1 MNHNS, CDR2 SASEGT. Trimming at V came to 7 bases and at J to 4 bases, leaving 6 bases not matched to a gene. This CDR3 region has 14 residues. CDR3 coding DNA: TGTGCCAGCACCGGGACAGGGGTGATCACTGAAGCTTTCTTT. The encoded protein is CASTGTGVITEAFF.

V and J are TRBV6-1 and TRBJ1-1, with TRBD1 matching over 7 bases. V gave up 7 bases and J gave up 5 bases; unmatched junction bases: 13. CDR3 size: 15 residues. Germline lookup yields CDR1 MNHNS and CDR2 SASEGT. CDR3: CASTGAGGQRTEAFF. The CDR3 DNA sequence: TGTGCCAGCACTGGGGCAGGGGGTCAGAGAACTGAAGCTTTCTTT.

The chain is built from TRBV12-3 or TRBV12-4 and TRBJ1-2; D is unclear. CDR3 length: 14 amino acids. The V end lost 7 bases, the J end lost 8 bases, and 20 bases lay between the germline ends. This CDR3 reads CASTSDQRHRGYTF. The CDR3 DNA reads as TGTGCCAGCACCTCCGACCAGAGGCATCGAGGCTACACCTTC.

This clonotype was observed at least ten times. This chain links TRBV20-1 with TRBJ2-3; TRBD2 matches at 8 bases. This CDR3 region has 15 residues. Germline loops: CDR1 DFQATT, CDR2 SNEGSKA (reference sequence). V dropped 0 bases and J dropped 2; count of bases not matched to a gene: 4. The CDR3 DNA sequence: TGCAGTGCTAGAGATTCACTAGCGGCCACAGATACGCAGTATTTT. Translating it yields CSARDSLAATDTQYF.

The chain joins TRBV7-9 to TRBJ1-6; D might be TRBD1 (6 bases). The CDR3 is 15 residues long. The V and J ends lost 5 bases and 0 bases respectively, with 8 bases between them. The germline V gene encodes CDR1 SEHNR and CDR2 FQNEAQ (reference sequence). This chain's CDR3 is CASSTGSSYNSPLHF. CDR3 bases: TGTGCCAGCAGCACAGGGAGCTCCTATAATTCACCCCTCCACTTT.

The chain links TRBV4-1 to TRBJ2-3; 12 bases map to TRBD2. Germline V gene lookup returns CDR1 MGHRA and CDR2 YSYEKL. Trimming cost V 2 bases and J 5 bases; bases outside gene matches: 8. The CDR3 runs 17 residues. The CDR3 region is CASSQRLAGVQGDTQYF. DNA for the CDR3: TGCGCCAGCAGCCAAAGACTAGCGGGGGTTCAGGGAGATACGCAGTATTTT.

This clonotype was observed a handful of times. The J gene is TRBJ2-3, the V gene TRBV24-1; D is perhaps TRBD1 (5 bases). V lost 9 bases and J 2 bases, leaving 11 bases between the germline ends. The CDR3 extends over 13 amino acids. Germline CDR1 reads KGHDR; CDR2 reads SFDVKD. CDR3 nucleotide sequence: TGTGCCACCGCGAAAGGGGTCACAGATACGCAGTATTTT. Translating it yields CATAKGVTDTQYF.

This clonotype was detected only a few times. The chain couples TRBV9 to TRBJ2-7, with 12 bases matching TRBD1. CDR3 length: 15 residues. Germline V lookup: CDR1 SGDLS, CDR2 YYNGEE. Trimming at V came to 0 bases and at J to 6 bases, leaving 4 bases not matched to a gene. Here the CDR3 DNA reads TGTGCCAGCAGCGTAGAGGGGACAGGGGGCTTCGAGCAGTACTTC. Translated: CASSVEGTGGFEQYF.

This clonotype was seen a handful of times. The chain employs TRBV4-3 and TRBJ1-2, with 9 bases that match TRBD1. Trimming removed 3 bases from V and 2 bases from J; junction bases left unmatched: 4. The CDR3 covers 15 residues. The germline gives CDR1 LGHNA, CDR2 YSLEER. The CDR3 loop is CASSHDGTGNYGYTF. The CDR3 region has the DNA TGCGCCAGCAGCCACGATGGGACAGGGAACTATGGCTACACCTTC.

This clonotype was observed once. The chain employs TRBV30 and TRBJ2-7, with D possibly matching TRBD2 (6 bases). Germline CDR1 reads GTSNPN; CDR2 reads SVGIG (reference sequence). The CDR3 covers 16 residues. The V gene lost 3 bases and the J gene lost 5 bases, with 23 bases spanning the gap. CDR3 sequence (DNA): TGTGCCTGGAGAACTTTGTGGGGGGAGGCCCCCAACGAGCAGTACTTC. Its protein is CAWRTLWGEAPNEQYF.

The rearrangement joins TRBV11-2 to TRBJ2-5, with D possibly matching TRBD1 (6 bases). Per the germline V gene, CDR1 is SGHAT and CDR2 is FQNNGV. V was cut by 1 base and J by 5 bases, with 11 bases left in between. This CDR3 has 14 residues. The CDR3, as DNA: TGTGCCAGCAGCTTAGCTCAGGGGTGGGAGACCCAGTACTTC. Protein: CASSLAQGWETQYF.

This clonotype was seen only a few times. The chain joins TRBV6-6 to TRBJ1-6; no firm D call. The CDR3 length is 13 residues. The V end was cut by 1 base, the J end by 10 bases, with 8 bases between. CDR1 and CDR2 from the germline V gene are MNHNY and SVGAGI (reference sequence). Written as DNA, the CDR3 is TGTGCCAGCAGTTACTATACCGAATCACCCCTCCACTTT. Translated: CASSYYTESPLHF.

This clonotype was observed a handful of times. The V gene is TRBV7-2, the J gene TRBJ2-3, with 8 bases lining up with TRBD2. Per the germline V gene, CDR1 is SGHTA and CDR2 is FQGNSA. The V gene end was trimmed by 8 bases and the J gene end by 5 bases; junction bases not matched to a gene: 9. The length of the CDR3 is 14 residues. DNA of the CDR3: TGTGCCAGCTCCGCAGCGGGGGCAAGAGATACGCAGTATTTT. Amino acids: CASSAAGARDTQYF.

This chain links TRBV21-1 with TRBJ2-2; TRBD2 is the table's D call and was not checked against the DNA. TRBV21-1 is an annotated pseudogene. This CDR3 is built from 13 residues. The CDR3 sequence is CASGRAYTGELFF. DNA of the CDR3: TGTGCCAGCGGGAGGGCGTACACCGGGGAGCTGTTTTTT.

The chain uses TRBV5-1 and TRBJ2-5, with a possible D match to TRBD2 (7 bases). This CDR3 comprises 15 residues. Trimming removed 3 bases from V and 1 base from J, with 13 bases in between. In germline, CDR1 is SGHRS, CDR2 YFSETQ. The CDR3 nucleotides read TGCGCCAGCAGCTCCCAAGGGGGGGGCCAAGAGACCCAGTACTTC. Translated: CASSSQGGGQETQYF.

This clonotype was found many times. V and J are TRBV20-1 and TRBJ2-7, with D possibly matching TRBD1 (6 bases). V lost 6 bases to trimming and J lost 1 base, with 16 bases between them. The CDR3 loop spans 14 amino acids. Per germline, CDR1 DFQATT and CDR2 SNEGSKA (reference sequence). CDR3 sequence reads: CSATGTRLSYEQYF. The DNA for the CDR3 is TGCAGTGCGACCGGGACACGACTTTCCTACGAGCAGTACTTC.

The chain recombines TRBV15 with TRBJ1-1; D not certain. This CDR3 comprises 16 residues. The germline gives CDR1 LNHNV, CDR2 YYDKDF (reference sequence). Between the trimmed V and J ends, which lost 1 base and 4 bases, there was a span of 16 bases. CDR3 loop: CATSRGIRSRGTEAFF. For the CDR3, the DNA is TGTGCCACCAGCAGAGGGATCAGGTCCCGGGGCACTGAAGCTTTCTTT.

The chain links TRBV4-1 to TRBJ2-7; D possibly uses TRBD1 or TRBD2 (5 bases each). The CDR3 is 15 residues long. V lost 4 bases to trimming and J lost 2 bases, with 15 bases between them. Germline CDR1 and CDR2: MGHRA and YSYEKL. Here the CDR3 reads CASSPTGTVAYEQYF. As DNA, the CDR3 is TGCGCCAGCAGCCCGACCGGGACGGTGGCCTACGAGCAGTACTTC.

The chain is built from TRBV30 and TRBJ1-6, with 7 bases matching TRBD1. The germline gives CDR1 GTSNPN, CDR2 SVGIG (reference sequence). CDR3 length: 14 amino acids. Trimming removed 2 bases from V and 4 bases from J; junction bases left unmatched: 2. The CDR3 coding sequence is TGTGCCTGGAGTTGGGGACAGTATAATTCACCCCTCCACTTT. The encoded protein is CAWSWGQYNSPLHF.

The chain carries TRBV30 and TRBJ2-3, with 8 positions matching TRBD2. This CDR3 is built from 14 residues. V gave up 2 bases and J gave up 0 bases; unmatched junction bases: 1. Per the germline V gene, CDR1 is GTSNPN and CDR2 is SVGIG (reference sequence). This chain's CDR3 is CAWSSGGSTDTQYF. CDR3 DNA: TGTGCCTGGAGTAGCGGGGGAAGCACAGATACGCAGTATTTT. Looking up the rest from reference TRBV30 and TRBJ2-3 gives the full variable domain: SQTIHQWPATLVQPVGSPLSLECTVEGTSNPNLYWYRQAAGRGLQLLFYSVGIGQISSEVPQNLSASRPQDRQFILSSKKLLLSDSGFYLCAWSSGGSTDTQYFGPGTRLTVL.

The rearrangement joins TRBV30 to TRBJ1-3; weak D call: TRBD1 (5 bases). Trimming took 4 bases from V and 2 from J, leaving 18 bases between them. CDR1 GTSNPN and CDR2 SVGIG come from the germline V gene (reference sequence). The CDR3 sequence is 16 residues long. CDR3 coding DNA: TGTGCCTGGATCGGGGGGTCAAAAGGGACTGGAAACACCATATATTTT. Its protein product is CAWIGGSKGTGNTIYF.

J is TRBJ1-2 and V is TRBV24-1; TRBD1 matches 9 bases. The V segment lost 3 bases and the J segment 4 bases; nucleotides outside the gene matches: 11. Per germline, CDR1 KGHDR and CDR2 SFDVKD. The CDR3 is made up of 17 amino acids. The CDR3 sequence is CATSDPGTGKGGYGYTF. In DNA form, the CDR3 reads TGTGCCACCAGTGATCCCGGGACAGGGAAAGGTGGCTATGGCTACACCTTC.